One and the same sample provided the 28 T cell receptor beta chains below, sequenced in a study of shared clonotypes between healthy human individuals. Sequenced by immunoSEQ multiplex PCR; TCRdb stores in-frame clones only, minus some. The data contain 2 million to 2.5 million clones, 80% to 95% of them seen just once; the ten biggest clones take up 0.39%. Sample: naive CD4+ T cells from PBMCs. Noted subset: CD45RA+ positively selected. These receptors were collected from a man between 18 and 35 years old in good health. Some clones in this sample may be carry-over from other donors' samples.

The chain employs TRBV6-5 and TRBJ1-1; TRBD1 is a possible D gene (6 bases). The CDR3 is 14 residues long. The ends were cut back, 6 bases at V and 4 bases at J, with 15 bases in the middle. Germline V gene data show CDR1 as MNHEY and CDR2 as SVGAGI. CDR3 DNA: TGTGCCAGCAGCCTGACAGGAAAAGGCACTGAAGCTTTCTTT. Protein sequence: CASSLTGKGTEAFF.

The gene calls are TRBV6-5 and TRBJ2-4, with D uncertain. CDR1 MNHEY and CDR2 SVGAGI come from the germline V gene. This CDR3 spans 14 amino acids. Trimming took off 5 bases at V and 5 bases at J, with 13 bases between the two ends. For the CDR3, the DNA is TGTGCCAGCAGTCACAGCCCTAGGGAAAACATTCAGTACTTC. Its translation: CASSHSPRENIQYF.

The chain recombines TRBV4-3 with TRBJ1-1; a weak D match, TRBD1 (5 bases). V lost 1 base, J lost 7 bases, and 22 bases lay in between. The CDR3 consists of 17 residues. Germline CDR1 LGHNA, CDR2 YSLEER. CDR3 bases: TGCGCCAGCAGCCAAGGGGGCAGAGGGACCAGTCGTTTTGAAGCTTTCTTT. Translation: CASSQGGRGTSRFEAFF.

The V call is TRBV18, the J call TRBJ2-7; D might be TRBD1 (6 bases). From germline, CDR1 is KGHSH and CDR2 LQKENI. CDR3 length equals 15 residues. The V end lost 4 bases, the J end lost 3 bases, and 16 bases lay between the germline ends. The CDR3 nucleotides are TGTGCCAGCTCACGAACCCCCAGGACAGTCTACGAGCAGTACTTC. It translates to CASSRTPRTVYEQYF. Combining the CDR3 with reference TRBV18 and TRBJ2-7 gives the whole variable domain NAGVMQNPRHLVRRRGQEARLRCSPMKGHSHVYWYRQLPEEGLKFMVYLQKENIIDESGMPKERFSAEFPKEGPSILRIQQVVRGDSAAYFCASSRTPRTVYEQYFGPGTRLTVT.

The chain has TRBV9 and TRBJ2-5; D is unresolved. Germline CDR1 reads SGDLS; CDR2 reads YYNGEE. The CDR3 contains 14 residues. Deletions cut 5 bases from V and 5 bases from J, with 16 bases between. CDR3 DNA: TGTGCCAGCAGTCGAAGGGTGGCGGAGGAGACCCAGTACTTC. Protein product: CASSRRVAEETQYF.

The chain recombines TRBV4-3 with TRBJ2-1, with TRBD2 identical over 7 bases. Trimming removed 1 base from V and 5 bases from J; junction bases left unmatched: 5. The germline V gene encodes CDR1 LGHNA and CDR2 YSLEER. This CDR3 comprises 15 residues. The CDR3 protein is CASSQGGLYNNEQFF. The DNA of the CDR3 is TGCGCCAGCAGCCAAGGGGGACTATATAACAATGAGCAGTTCTTC.

The chain has TRBV28 and TRBJ1-1, with D perhaps matching TRBD1 (6 bases). V gave up 9 bases and J gave up 11 bases, with 19 bases separating them. Germline assignment: CDR1 MDHEN and CDR2 SYDVKM. The CDR3 spans 12 residues. CDR3 sequence: CASHTGGGAAFF. The CDR3, as DNA: TGTGCCAGTCATACGGGGGGCGGGGCGGCTTTCTTT.

The rearrangement uses TRBV12-5 and TRBJ2-2; TRBD2 agrees at 9 bases. Germline trimming cut 3 bases from V and 5 bases from J; bases unmatched to any gene: 7. CDR1 LGHNT and CDR2 FRNRAP come from the germline V gene. This CDR3 is 16 amino acids long. The CDR3 coding sequence is TGTGCTAGTGGTTTCCTTTTAGCGGGAGTGACCGGGGAGCTGTTTTTT. Encoded protein: CASGFLLAGVTGELFF. The variable domain in full, completed from reference TRBV12-5 and TRBJ2-2, reads DARVTQTPRHKVTEMGQEVTMRCQPILGHNTVFWYRQTMMQGLELLAYFRNRAPLDDSGMPKDRFSAEMPDATLATLKIQPSEPRDSAVYFCASGFLLAGVTGELFFGEGSRLTVL.

The chain couples TRBV4-3 to TRBJ1-4; no definite D call. V was trimmed by 1 base and J by 5 bases, leaving 11 bases between them. The CDR3 is made up of 15 amino acids. Germline V CDR1 and CDR2: LGHNA, YSLEER. CDR3 sequence: CASSQARAYNEKLFF. Here the CDR3 DNA reads TGCGCCAGCAGCCAAGCGAGGGCTTACAATGAAAAACTGTTTTTT.

The V gene is TRBV28, the J gene TRBJ1-1; D might be TRBD1 (5 bases). CDR3 length: 14 amino acids. Germline V gene data show CDR1 as MDHEN and CDR2 as SYDVKM. V gave up 1 base and J gave up 4 bases, with 10 bases separating them. CDR3 DNA sequence: TGTGCCAGCAGTTTATCGCAGGGTGTCACTGAAGCTTTCTTT. Protein sequence: CASSLSQGVTEAFF.

The V gene is TRBV5-1, the J gene TRBJ2-7; D uncertain. The length of the CDR3 is 12 residues. Germline V gene lookup returns CDR1 SGHRS and CDR2 YFSETQ. V dropped 4 bases and J dropped 7 bases, with 12 bases sitting between them. CDR3 bases: TGCGCCAGCAGCCCCGTAGGTCGGGAGCAGTACTTC. Protein: CASSPVGREQYF.

The V and J genes are TRBV13 and TRBJ1-3; possible D gene TRBD1, 5 bases. Per germline, CDR1 PRHDT and CDR2 FYEKMQ (reference sequence). V lost 5 bases to trimming and J lost 0 bases, with 11 bases between them. The CDR3 sequence is 15 residues long. CDR3 nucleotides: TGTGCCAGCAGCCTTGACAGCTACTCTGGAAACACCATATATTTT. This codes for CASSLDSYSGNTIYF.

This clone came up once. The chain combines TRBV14 with TRBJ2-1; possibly TRBD1 or TRBD2 for D (6 bases each). Trimming took off 1 base at V and 6 bases at J, with 16 bases between the two ends. This CDR3 contains 16 residues. Per the germline V gene, CDR1 is SGHDN and CDR2 is FVKESK. CDR3 amino acids: CASSQVLTQGGNEQFF. The CDR3 DNA is TGTGCCAGCAGCCAAGTCCTTACACAGGGAGGCAATGAGCAGTTCTTC.

This chain joins TRBV6-5 and TRBJ1-2; 11 positions match TRBD1. Trimming cost V 6 bases and J 5 bases; bases outside gene matches: 8. Germline CDR1 is MNHEY and CDR2 is SVGAGI. The length of the CDR3 is 15 residues. The CDR3 protein is CASRPPGQGGYGYTF. In DNA, the CDR3 is TGTGCCAGCAGACCCCCGGGACAGGGGGGTTATGGCTACACCTTC.

This chain uses TRBV11-2 with TRBJ1-4; 9 positions agree with TRBD1. CDR1 and CDR2 from the germline V gene are SGHAT and FQNNGV. V shed 5 bases, J shed 3 bases, and the junction held 10 bases outside the gene matches. This CDR3 has 17 amino acids. In DNA, the CDR3 is TGTGCCAGCAGCCGTTCCGGGACAGGGATTGCTAATGAAAAACTGTTTTTT. This codes for CASSRSGTGIANEKLFF.

The chain joins TRBV2 to TRBJ1-2; D gene ambiguous. CDR1 is SNHLY, CDR2 FYNNEI, per germline. The V end lost 1 base, the J end lost 4 bases, and 10 bases lay between the germline ends. The CDR3 contains 14 residues. The CDR3 sequence is CASSEDRHTYGYTF. In nucleotides, the CDR3 is TGTGCCAGCAGTGAAGACAGACATACCTATGGCTACACCTTC.

In this sample, this clone turned up once. The V call is TRBV5-1, the J call TRBJ1-4; 8 bases are shared with TRBD1. V trimming: 0 bases; J trimming: 1 base; junction bases outside the gene matches: 2. The CDR3 is 16 amino acids. Germline-derived CDR1 and CDR2 are SGHRS and YFSETQ. The CDR3 reads CASSLDRGVTNEKLFF. The CDR3 DNA follows: TGCGCCAGCAGCTTGGACAGGGGGGTAACTAATGAAAAACTGTTTTTT.

The chain couples TRBV2 to TRBJ1-1, with 7 bases that match TRBD1. Germline assignment: CDR1 SNHLY and CDR2 FYNNEI. CDR3 length: 14 residues. J lost 3 bases, V lost 4 bases, and 5 bases had no gene match. CDR3 in DNA: TGTGCCAGCAGTGTAAGAGGGGGCGACACTGAAGCTTTCTTT. Its translation is CASSVRGGDTEAFF.

This chain links TRBV4-3 with TRBJ2-7, with D perhaps matching TRBD1 or TRBD2 (5 bases each). Trimming removed 6 bases at V and 6 bases at J, with 15 bases between. CDR3 length equals 13 residues. Germline CDR1 LGHNA, CDR2 YSLEER. This chain's CDR3 is CASSYRDQPEQYF. The CDR3 DNA reads TGCGCCAGCAGTTACCGGGACCAGCCCGAGCAGTACTTC.

The chain employs TRBV6-5 and TRBJ2-7, with D possibly TRBD2 on 5 matching bases. V was clipped by 6 bases and J by 9 bases, with 21 bases between them. The length of the CDR3 is 14 residues. Germline lookup yields CDR1 MNHEY and CDR2 SVGAGI. As DNA, the CDR3 is TGTGCCAGCAGGAAGGAGGCCCCCTCGCCGTTGCAGTACTTC. Protein: CASRKEAPSPLQYF.

This chain joins TRBV19 and TRBJ1-2; possible D gene TRBD1, 5 bases. Germline CDR1 and CDR2: LNHDA and SQIVND (reference sequence). The CDR3 spans 13 residues. V gave up 1 base and J gave up 4 bases, with 7 bases separating them. In DNA form, the CDR3 reads TGTGCCAGTAGTATAGCAGGGTTCTATGGCTACACCTTC. Its protein product is CASSIAGFYGYTF.

CDR3 bases: TGTGCCAGCAGCTCAGCCGGGACAGGACAAGAGACCCAGTACTTC. This encodes CASSSAGTGQETQYF. The rearrangement uses TRBV28 and TRBJ2-5, with 8 nucleotides matching TRBD1. Germline-derived CDR1 and CDR2 are MDHEN and SYDVKM. J gave up 2 bases and V 6 bases, and 8 bases lay outside the gene matches. CDR3 size: 15 residues.

This clone has ten or more counts. Other DNA sequences in this sample translate to the same CDR3. This chain uses TRBV5-1 with TRBJ2-5, with 10 bases aligning to TRBD1. Trimming cost V 0 bases and J 3 bases; bases outside gene matches: 2. Germline V lookup: CDR1 SGHRS, CDR2 YFSETQ. The CDR3 is made up of 15 amino acids. The CDR3 DNA follows: TGCGCCAGCAGCTTGGCCGGGACAGGGGAAGAGACCCAGTACTTC. This encodes CASSLAGTGEETQYF.

V usage is TRBV5-1 and J usage is TRBJ2-6; D is possibly TRBD2 (5 bases). Between the trimmed V and J ends, which lost 4 bases and 4 bases, there was a span of 21 bases. CDR1 and CDR2 from the germline V gene are SGHRS and YFSETQ. This CDR3 region has 18 residues. The CDR3 DNA is TGCGCCAGCAGCCCCCGCGAGTGGGCCTCGGGGGGGGCCAACGTCCTGACTTTC. Translated: CASSPREWASGGANVLTF.

The V gene is TRBV10-1, the J gene TRBJ2-3; 9 bases align to TRBD2. The CDR3 spans 15 residues. From germline, CDR1 is WNHNN and CDR2 SYGVQD (reference sequence). The junction had 10 bases not matched to a gene; V was cut back by 6 bases and J by 6 bases. This CDR3 reads CASSSAGTSSDTQYF. CDR3 nucleotide sequence: TGCGCCAGCAGCAGCGCCGGGACTAGCAGCGATACGCAGTATTTT.

This clone came up a few times. The chain links TRBV2 to TRBJ1-5; D unresolved. CDR3 length equals 13 residues. Germline-derived CDR1 and CDR2 are SNHLY and FYNNEI. Trimming removed 2 bases at V and 4 bases at J, with 6 bases between. CDR3 DNA: TGTGCCAGCAGTGAACGAGTAAATCAGCCCCAGCATTTT. This codes for CASSERVNQPQHF.

This chain joins TRBV10-3 and TRBJ1-1; D unresolved. The V and J ends lost 10 bases and 0 bases respectively, with 15 bases between them. CDR3 length: 14 residues. Germline assignment: CDR1 ENHRY and CDR2 SYGVKD. The CDR3 spells CATTTKDVNTEAFF. The CDR3 coding sequence is TGTGCCACAACCACAAAGGACGTGAACACTGAAGCTTTCTTT.

The V and J genes are TRBV7-6 and TRBJ2-2; D possibly uses TRBD1 or TRBD2 (5 bases each). Trimming pared 5 bases from V and 0 bases from J, leaving 13 bases between. This CDR3 comprises 16 residues. Germline V gene lookup returns CDR1 SGHVS and CDR2 FNYEAQ. The DNA for the CDR3 is TGTGCCAGCAGCCGTTATCCGGGGCCGAACACCGGGGAGCTGTTTTTT. This sequence encodes CASSRYPGPNTGELFF. Drawing the rest from reference TRBV7-6 and TRBJ2-2, the complete variable domain is GAGVSQSPRYKVTKRGQDVALRCDPISGHVSLYWYRQALGQGPEFLTYFNYEAQQDKSGLPNDRFSAERPEGSISTLTIQRTEQRDSAMYRCASSRYPGPNTGELFFGEGSRLTVL.